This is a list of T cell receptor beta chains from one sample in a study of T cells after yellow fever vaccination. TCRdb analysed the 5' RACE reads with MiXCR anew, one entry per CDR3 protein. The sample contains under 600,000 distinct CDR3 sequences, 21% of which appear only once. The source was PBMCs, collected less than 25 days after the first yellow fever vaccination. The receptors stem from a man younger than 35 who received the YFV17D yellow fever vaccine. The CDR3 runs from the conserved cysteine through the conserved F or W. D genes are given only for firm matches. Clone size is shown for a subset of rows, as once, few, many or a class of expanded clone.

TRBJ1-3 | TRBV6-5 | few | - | CASSYSGLRSGNTIYF
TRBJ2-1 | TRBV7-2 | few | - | CASSLGGTLKDNEQFF
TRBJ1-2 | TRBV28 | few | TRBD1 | CASSLRNRGNYGYTF
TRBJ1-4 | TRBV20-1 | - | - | CSVRGATNEKLFF
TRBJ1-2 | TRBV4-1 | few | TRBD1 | CASSQPRDRRDYGYTF
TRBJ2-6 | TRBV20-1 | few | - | CSARGGVSGANVLTF
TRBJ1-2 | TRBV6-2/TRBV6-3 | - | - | CASGGSDAGGYTF
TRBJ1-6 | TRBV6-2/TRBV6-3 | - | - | CASSLPPWRYNSPLHF
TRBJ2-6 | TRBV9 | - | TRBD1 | CASSPTQTGAGANVLTF
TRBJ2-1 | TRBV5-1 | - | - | CASSRSEGNTEQFF
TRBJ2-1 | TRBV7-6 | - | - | CASSRDGSPVGDEQFF
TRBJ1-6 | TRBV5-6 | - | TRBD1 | CASSSVPGQGGSPLHF
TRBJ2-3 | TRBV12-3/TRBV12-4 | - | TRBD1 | CASSLGGQVSDTQYF
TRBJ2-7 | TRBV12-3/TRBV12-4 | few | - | CASSWGTYSYEQYF
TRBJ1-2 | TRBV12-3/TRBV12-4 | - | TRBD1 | CASTSGGSNYGYTF
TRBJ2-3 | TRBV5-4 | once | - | CASSFDARGDTQYF
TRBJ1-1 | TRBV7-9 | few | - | CASSNTKTGNTEAFF
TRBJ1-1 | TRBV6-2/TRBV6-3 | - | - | CASNPPHRANTEAFF
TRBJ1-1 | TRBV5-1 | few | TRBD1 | CASSLQGQYTEAFF
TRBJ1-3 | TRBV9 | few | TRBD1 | CASSVADRAGNTIYF
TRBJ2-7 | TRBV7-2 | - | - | CASSLIQDSPYEQYF
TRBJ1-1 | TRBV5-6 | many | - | CASSLARNTEAFF